These T cell receptor beta chains were read from a single sample in a study of T-cell memory formation after mild COVID-19. TCRdb passed the 5' RACE reads through MiXCR, listing each CDR3 protein once. Here the sample spans roughly 250,000 distinct CDR3 sequences, about a sixth being singletons. The sample comprised PBMCs or a T cell subset sorted from them (not recorded which). Receptors were obtained from a man younger than 35 who had mild COVID-19 (a few samples of this study predate the infection). Cell type and time point are not known. Both conserved end residues are part of each CDR3. A D gene is named only where the DNA matches it firmly. The size entry is marked missing in some rows and otherwise reads once, few, many or a size class.

TRBJ2-3	-	few	TRBV6-5	TGTGCCAGCAGTTACTCGATGCCCATTAGGGGGGCTACCACAGATACGCAGTATTTT	CASSYSMPIRGATTDTQYF
TRBJ1-5	TRBD1	-	TRBV20-1	TGCAGTGCTACAAGACAGGGGGGCAATCAGCCCCAGCATTTT	CSATRQGGNQPQHF
TRBJ1-6	-	few	TRBV5-1	TGCGCCAGCAGACTTGTCACAGGGTGGGGGGGCTCACCCCTCCACTTT	CASRLVTGWGGSPLHF
TRBJ1-1	-	-	TRBV5-1	TGCGCCAGCAGCTCCAACGCGGGGAACACTGAAGCTTTCTTT	CASSSNAGNTEAFF
TRBJ2-1	-	few	TRBV5-1	TGCGCCAGCAGCATCACGGGGGGCGGTTACAATGAGCAGTTCTTC	CASSITGGGYNEQFF
TRBJ1-3	-	many	TRBV7-9	TGTGCCAGCGAAGCAGGCTCTGGAAACACCATATATTTT	CASEAGSGNTIYF
TRBJ1-2	-	few	TRBV12-3/TRBV12-4	TGTGCCAGCAGTTTAAGTAACCCGCGCGGTACCTATGGCTACACCTTC	CASSLSNPRGTYGYTF
TRBJ1-5	TRBD1	-	TRBV6-1	TGTGCCAGCAGATCGGGACAGGGGGATCAGCCCCAGCATTTT	CASRSGQGDQPQHF
TRBJ1-1	-	few	TRBV7-2	TGTGCCAGCAGCTCCGACAAGAACACTGAAGCTTTCTTT	CASSSDKNTEAFF
TRBJ1-2	-	-	TRBV7-8	TGTGCCAGCAGCTTGGGTGCGGCCCGAGCTAACTATGGCTACACCTTC	CASSLGAARANYGYTF
TRBJ1-5	-	few	TRBV7-2	TGTGCCAGCAGTCGATGGTCGGGCGGGAATCAGCCCCAGCATTTT	CASSRWSGGNQPQHF
TRBJ1-1	-	few	TRBV29-1	TGCAGCGTCTCGAAACACGAGAACACTGAAGCTTTCTTT	CSVSKHENTEAFF
TRBJ2-7	TRBD1	-	TRBV10-3	TGTGCCATCAGTTTTGGGGACAGGACCTACGAGCAGTACTTC	CAISFGDRTYEQYF
TRBJ2-3	TRBD2	few	TRBV12-3/TRBV12-4	TGTGCCAGCAGCCCAAATAGCGGGGGCCTTAGCACAGATACGCAGTATTTT	CASSPNSGGLSTDTQYF
TRBJ2-1	-	-	TRBV4-3	TGCGCCAGCAGCCCTACGACTAGTTCCTACAATGAGCAGTTCTTC	CASSPTTSSYNEQFF
TRBJ2-7	TRBD1	-	TRBV20-1	TGCAGTGCTCCAATTGGGACAGGGGACGAGCAGTACTTC	CSAPIGTGDEQYF
TRBJ1-1	-	few	TRBV7-3	TGTGCCAGCAGCGAGGGACAAAGGAACACTGAAGCTTTCTTT	CASSEGQRNTEAFF
TRBJ2-5	-	-	TRBV5-4	TGTGCCAGCAGCTTGCACGCAGAAGAGACCCAGTACTTC	CASSLHAEETQYF
TRBJ1-1	TRBD1	-	TRBV20-1	TGCAGTGCTAGAGATCGTCAGGGGGCAGGCACTGAAGCTTTCTTT	CSARDRQGAGTEAFF
TRBJ1-4	-	few	TRBV5-1	TGCGCCAGCAGTACTAGAGACCTTAATGAAAAACTGTTTTTC	CASSTRDLNEKLFF
TRBJ1-2	-	-	TRBV5-1	TGCGCCAGCAGCTTGCCCGGGACACCCAGGGATGGCTACACCTTC	CASSLPGTPRDGYTF
TRBJ1-2	TRBD1	-	TRBV6-5	TGTGCCAGCAGTACGGGACAGGGAAGCTATGGCTACACCTTC	CASSTGQGSYGYTF
TRBJ2-3	-	-	TRBV12-3/TRBV12-4	TGTGCCAGCAGGACCGCCGCCGGGCAGGCAACAGATACGCAGTATTTT	CASRTAAGQATDTQYF
TRBJ2-3	-	few	TRBV12-3/TRBV12-4	TGTGCCAGCAGTTTACGACTAGATACGCAGTATTTT	CASSLRLDTQYF
TRBJ1-2	-	once	TRBV12-3/TRBV12-4	TGTGCCAGCAGGACAGGCGGATATGGCTACACCTTC	CASRTGGYGYTF
TRBJ1-2	TRBD1	few	TRBV12-3/TRBV12-4	TGTGCCAGCAGTGCCCAACAGGGGGATGGCTACACCTTC	CASSAQQGDGYTF
TRBJ1-6	-	few	TRBV5-6	TGTGCCAGCAGCTTTATAGGGGCCACCTCACCCCTCCACTTT	CASSFIGATSPLHF
TRBJ1-2	-	few	TRBV7-2	TGTGCCAGCAGCTCCCGGACATTGGGTGGCTACACCTTC	CASSSRTLGGYTF
TRBJ1-5	-	-	TRBV6-5	TGTGCCAGCAGTTACTCATATGGCTTGAATCAGCCCCAGCATTTT	CASSYSYGLNQPQHF
TRBJ1-3	-	-	TRBV4-2	TGTGCCAGCAGCCAAGATCGGGCGGGCTATGGAAACACCATATATTTT	CASSQDRAGYGNTIYF
TRBJ1-3	-	many	TRBV7-2	TGTGCCAGCAGCTTAGCGGTCGGGGCGGGTGGAAACACCATATATTTT	CASSLAVGAGGNTIYF
TRBJ2-7	-	few	TRBV12-3/TRBV12-4	TGTGCCAGCAGCACCCTCTACGAGCAGTACTTC	CASSTLYEQYF
TRBJ1-6	-	-	TRBV28	TGTGCCAGCAGTCCCCCGATTGGTTCACCCCTCCACTTT	CASSPPIGSPLHF
TRBJ1-6	TRBD1	-	TRBV7-9	TGTGCCAGCAGCTTAAGTGGAGGACAGGGGTTTTATTCACCCCTCCACTTT	CASSLSGGQGFYSPLHF
TRBJ1-4	-	-	TRBV5-1	TGCGCCAGCAGACAGGGAGAAGAAAAACTGTTTTTT	CASRQGEEKLFF
TRBJ1-5	-	many	TRBV12-3/TRBV12-4	TGTGCCAGCAGTTTAGGGGGTCAGCCCCAGCATTTT	CASSLGGQPQHF
TRBJ2-6	-	-	TRBV7-8	TGTGCCAGCAGCTTAGGTAGGGCTGCTCAGGTTGGGGCCAACGTCCTGACTTTC	CASSLGRAAQVGANVLTF
TRBJ2-1	TRBD2	few	TRBV7-8	TGTGCCAGCAGCCGACGGGGGGGGACCTACAATGAGCAGTTCTTC	CASSRRGGTYNEQFF
TRBJ2-7	-	few	TRBV12-3/TRBV12-4	TGTGCCAGCAGCTCCCTGGGAGTCTACGAGCAGTACTTC	CASSSLGVYEQYF
TRBJ1-2	-	many	TRBV7-3	TGTGCCAGCAGCTTATCCGGCAGCTATGGCTACACCTTC	CASSLSGSYGYTF
TRBJ1-1	TRBD1	-	TRBV5-4	TGTGCCAGCAGCTCACGCAAGGGACAGCCCAACACTGAAGCTTTCTTT	CASSSRKGQPNTEAFF
TRBJ2-3	-	-	TRBV4-3	TGCGCCAGCAGCCAAGTGGGCGGGGCGGCCCATTTTCCCCATACGCAGTATTTT	CASSQVGGAAHFPHTQYF
TRBJ1-2	TRBD1	few	TRBV7-2	TGTGCCAGCAGCCCAGGGGGCACGGATGGCTACACCTTC	CASSPGGTDGYTF
TRBJ2-5	TRBD2	few	TRBV5-8	TGTGCCAGCAGCCCAAGCGGGGTAGAGACCCAGTACTTC	CASSPSGVETQYF
TRBJ1-5	-	few	TRBV10-3	TGTGCCATCAGTGAAACAGGGAATCAGCCCCAGCATTTT	CAISETGNQPQHF
TRBJ2-7	-	-	TRBV4-2	TGTGCCAGCAGCCAAGATGCTGAACCGGGCCGATCCTACGAGCAGTACTTC	CASSQDAEPGRSYEQYF
TRBJ2-3	-	few	TRBV19	TGTGCCAGTAGTGCCGGGACAACCAGGGATACGCAGTATTTT	CASSAGTTRDTQYF
TRBJ2-2	-	-	TRBV3-1	TGTGCCAGCAGCCCCCCCGCTTTCTGGTCGAAGGGGGAGCTGTTTTTT	CASSPPAFWSKGELFF
TRBJ1-5	-	many	TRBV6-2/TRBV6-3	TGTGCCAGCAGTTACTTGGGCGGTCAGCCCCAGCATTTT	CASSYLGGQPQHF
TRBJ2-6	-	-	TRBV6-2/TRBV6-3	TGTGCCACCCAGAGACGATTCTCTGGGGCCAACGTCCTGACTTTC	CATQRRFSGANVLTF
TRBJ2-7	-	-	TRBV11-2	TGTGCCAGCAGCTTAGGACGGCCACTCTACGAGCAGTACTTC	CASSLGRPLYEQYF
TRBJ1-1	-	-	TRBV5-1	TGCGCCAGCAGCTTGGCCGGGTTATTATTCTTT	CASSLAGLLFF
TRBJ2-2	-	few	TRBV7-2	TGTGCCAGCAGCTCAGAATCGGTCAGCCTCACCGGGGAGCTGTTTTTT	CASSSESVSLTGELFF
TRBJ1-1	-	-	TRBV5-1	TGCGCCAGCAGCTTGGGGACGGCTAATCGGGGGACTGAAGCTTTCTTT	CASSLGTANRGTEAFF
TRBJ1-1	-	few	TRBV5-1	TGCGCCAGCCGGATTGGGCAGGGCAACACTGAAGCTTTCTTT	CASRIGQGNTEAFF
TRBJ2-5	-	many	TRBV4-1	TGCGCCAGCAGTGGAGACGGGTTCTCTGCGCCCGAGACCCAGTACTTC	CASSGDGFSAPETQYF
TRBJ2-2	TRBD2	few	TRBV5-1	TGCGCCAGCAGCTTGGATATTAGCGGGGGGACCGGGGAGCTGTTTTTT	CASSLDISGGTGELFF